This T cell receptor (beta chain) was captured in a study of tumor-infiltrating lymphocytes in primary liver carcinoma. Looking at the study overall: Cases comprised patients with primary liver carcinoma who received surgical resection. The five patients, who were men and women, ranged in age from 30 to 69 years.

The CDR3 runs 17 residues. Germline CDR1 and CDR2: MNHEY and SVGEGT. This clonotype has only one observation. As yet, its antigen is unknown. One end of the junction is discordant with germline, which a read error may explain. Regarding the study as a whole: Tumor-adjacent and tumor-blood pairs overlapped less than tumor region pairs did.

The template, around 520 ng total RNA, yielded TCR beta cDNA made with a constant-region primer. For TCR beta, libraries were produced by three nested multiplex PCR rounds using slightly modified ARM-PCR. The first two PCR rounds used TRBV1-TRBV30 primers with a Cbeta primer, around 10 cycles each. In TCRdb, the multiplex PCR reads were re-called with MiXCR into one record per CDR3 protein. The sample holds about 180,000 distinct CDR3 sequences; about 60% are singletons and the top ten take about 70%. Alongside blood RNA obtained from unsorted whole blood, germline DNA was also extracted. The TCR originated in a middle-aged man with primary liver carcinoma and hepatitis B virus infection. Sequencing was done on a sample of peripheral blood. The chain couples TRBV6-2 or TRBV6-3 to TRBJ2-1; unclear D gene. CDR3 sequence (DNA): TGTGCCAACAGTTATTCCCCCACCTCGGACCCCTACAATGAGCAGTTCTTC. It translates to CANSYSPTSDPYNEQFF.